The present T cell receptor (beta chain) was sequenced within a study of blood T cells in healthy people across ages. Germline-derived CDR1 and CDR2 are ENHRY and SYGVKD. This CDR3 is built from 19 residues. V shed 0 bases and J 8 bases; nucleotides not matched to a gene: 15. Primed by a sample-barcoded 5' primer and a J-beta primer mix, a second PCR proceeded for roughly 6 to 12 cycles. Each CDR3 protein gets one entry after TCRdb re-called the 5' RACE reads with MiXCR. The sample holds around 1.5 million distinct CDR3 sequences, about 31% seen once. The sequence derives from a young woman in good health. This chain joins TRBV10-3 and TRBJ2-6; 8 nucleotides agree with TRBD1. The specimen was blood. CDR3 nucleotides: TGTGCCATCAGTGAGTCGCTCGGACAGGGTGAGTCAGGGACCAACGTCCTGACTTTC. It is translated as CAISESLGQGESGTNVLTF.